Presented here are 5 T cell receptor beta chains from one specimen sequenced in a study of cytomegalovirus exposure and HLA in healthy donors. Generated by immunoSEQ multiplex PCR, the TCRdb table keeps only in-frame clones and is missing some. The table shows about 200,000 clones, with 75% to 90% occurring only once. The source material was PBMCs. These receptors all stem from a young woman in good health and CMV-seronegative.

The genes are TRBV30 and TRBJ2-1; D possibly corresponds to TRBD2 (5 bases). Deletions cut 4 bases from V and 0 bases from J, with 7 bases between. The CDR3 is 13 residues long. CDR1 and CDR2 from the germline V gene are GTSNPN and SVGIG (reference sequence). CDR3 amino acids: CAWTTSSYNEQFF. The CDR3 region has the DNA TGTGCCTGGACCACTAGCTCCTACAATGAGCAGTTCTTC.

The chain combines TRBV2 with TRBJ1-1; no clear D gene. CDR3 size: 15 residues. The germline V gene has CDR1 SNHLY and CDR2 FYNNEI. V lost 7 bases to trimming and J lost 1 base, with 16 bases between them. CDR3 region: CASITGGLGNTEAFF. DNA for the CDR3: TGTGCCAGCATTACCGGTGGGTTGGGGAACACTGAAGCTTTCTTT.

The chain employs TRBV4-2 and TRBJ1-1, with no clear D. CDR1 LGHNA and CDR2 YNFKEQ come from the germline V gene. This CDR3 is built from 16 residues. Deletions cut 0 bases from V and 0 bases from J, with 11 bases between. In DNA form, the CDR3 reads TGTGCCAGCAGCCAAGAAGTTATCAGAATGAACACTGAAGCTTTCTTT. Translation: CASSQEVIRMNTEAFF.

In DNA form, the CDR3 reads TGTGCCAGCAGAGACCGCGGCAGCACAGATACGCAGTATTTT. Translating gives CASRDRGSTDTQYF. This chain connects TRBV6-1 to TRBJ2-3, with no clear D. This CDR3 comprises 14 residues. V lost 6 bases and J 0 bases, leaving 10 bases between the germline ends. Germline V lookup: CDR1 MNHNS, CDR2 SASEGT.

The chain's CDR3 is CASSLSFSEKLFF. The CDR3, as DNA: TGTGCCAGCAGTTTATCCTTTTCTGAAAAACTGTTTTTT. The genes are TRBV27 and TRBJ1-4; D not resolved. V lost 0 bases to trimming and J lost 7 bases, with 6 bases between them. Germline V lookup: CDR1 MNHEY, CDR2 SMNVEV (reference sequence). This CDR3 has 13 amino acids.